This T cell receptor beta chain emerged from a study of T-cell reconstitution after alpha-beta-depleted transplantation in children. General observations from the study: One year after transplant, T-cell counts and diversity came mostly from newly produced T cells.

The CDR3 sequence is 13 residues long. Trimming took off 1 base at V and 0 bases at J, with 2 bases between the two ends. Per the germline V gene, CDR1 is SNHLY and CDR2 is FYNNEI. This sample's TCRbeta library carried unique molecular identifier barcodes. One entry per CDR3 protein results from TCRdb running MiXCR on the PCR reads. The table shows about 580,000 distinct CDR3 sequences, with approximately 22% occurring only once. Only one count was recorded for this clonotype. Its antigen is not known. This sequence originates from a boy under two years old who had a stem cell transplant for acute myeloid leukemia, so the T cells may come from the graft donor. The sample here was PBMCs, mostly from graft donor cells, taken 360 days after TCRalphabeta/CD19-depleted stem cell transplant. The rearrangement joins TRBV2 to TRBJ2-3; no clear D gene. In DNA form, the CDR3 reads TGTGCCAGCAGTGAAGGGAGCACAGATACGCAGTATTTT. Its translation is CASSEGSTDTQYF.